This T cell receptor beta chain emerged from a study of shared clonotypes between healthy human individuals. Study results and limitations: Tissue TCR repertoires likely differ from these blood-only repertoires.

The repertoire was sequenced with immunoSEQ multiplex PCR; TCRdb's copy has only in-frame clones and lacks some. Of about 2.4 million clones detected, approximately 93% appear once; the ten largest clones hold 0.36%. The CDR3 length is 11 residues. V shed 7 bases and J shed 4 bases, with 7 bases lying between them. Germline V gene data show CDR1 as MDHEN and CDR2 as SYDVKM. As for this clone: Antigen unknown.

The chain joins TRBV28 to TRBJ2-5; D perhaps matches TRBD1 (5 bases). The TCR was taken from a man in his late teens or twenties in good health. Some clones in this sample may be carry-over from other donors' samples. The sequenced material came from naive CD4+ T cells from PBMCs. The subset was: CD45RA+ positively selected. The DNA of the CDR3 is TGTGCCAGCAAAGGGGTAGAGACCCAGTACTTC. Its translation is CASKGVETQYF. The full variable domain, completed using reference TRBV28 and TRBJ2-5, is DVKVTQSSRYLVKRTGEKVFLECVQDMDHENMFWYRQDPGLGLRLIYFSYDVKMKEKGDIPEGYSVSREKKERFSLILESASTNQTSMYLCASKGVETQYFGPGTRLLVL.